Listed below are T cell receptor beta chains from one sample, sequenced in a study of T cell changes during pregnancy in multiple sclerosis. Method: immunoSEQ multiplex PCR; TCRdb's copy keeps in-frame clones and lacks some. This sample yields some 70,000 clones, of which just over 90% are seen a single time; about 1.4% belongs to the top ten. The sequences come from peripheral blood, collected in the second trimester of pregnancy. The receptor set was obtained from a female donor in good health, enrolled as a control in a pregnancy study. Both conserved end residues are part of each CDR3. D genes are given only for firm matches. The size of a clone is reported for some rows only, either as once, few or many, or as a class for expanded clones.

clone size	J gene	V gene	D gene	CDR3 protein	CDR3 DNA
-	TRBJ2-1	TRBV9	TRBD1	CASSPGTGGYEQFF	TGTGCCAGCAGCCCCGGGACAGGGGGCTATGAGCAGTTCTTC
-	TRBJ2-7	TRBV12-5	TRBD2	CASGLVLLRGRALYEQYF	TGTGCTAGTGGTTTGGTACTTCTTCGCGGGAGGGCCTTATACGAGCAGTACTTC
-	TRBJ2-3	TRBV6-5	-	CASSTHRDRTDTQYF	TGTGCCAGCAGTACACACAGGGATCGGACAGATACGCAGTATTTT
many	TRBJ1-5	TRBV28	-	CASRHGEGKEPQHF	TGTGCCAGCAGACACGGGGAGGGGAAGGAGCCCCAGCATTTT
-	TRBJ2-5	TRBV28	TRBD2	CASSPGLAGGRETQYF	TGTGCCAGCAGTCCGGGACTAGCGGGAGGGAGAGAGACCCAGTACTTC
-	TRBJ2-3	TRBV7-9	TRBD2	CASIRSQGGTDTQYF	TGTGCCAGCATCCGTTCCCAGGGAGGGACAGATACGCAGTATTTT
few	TRBJ2-4	TRBV5-1	TRBD2	CASSPSGGADIQYF	TGCGCCAGCAGCCCCTCGGGGGGGGCGGACATTCAGTACTTC
-	TRBJ1-3	TRBV4-3	-	CASSQAREPGGNTIYF	TGCGCCAGCAGCCAAGCAAGGGAACCGGGAGGAAACACCATATATTTT
-	TRBJ2-1	TRBV5-1	TRBD2	CASSLERGDDEQFF	TGCGCCAGCAGCTTGGAGCGGGGGGACGATGAGCAGTTCTTC
-	TRBJ2-1	TRBV19	TRBD1	CASRTPGTGNEQFF	TGTGCCAGTAGAACACCCGGGACAGGGAATGAGCAGTTCTTC
-	TRBJ2-7	TRBV7-6	TRBD2	CASSSLGGSYEQYF	TGTGCCAGCAGCTCCTTGGGGGGGTCCTACGAGCAGTACTTC
-	TRBJ2-2	TRBV5-4	-	CASSLDSPGELFF	TGTGCCAGCAGCTTGGATAGTCCCGGGGAGCTGTTTTTT
-	TRBJ2-1	TRBV4-2	-	CASSQDTWNEQFF	TGTGCCAGCAGCCAAGACACTTGGAATGAGCAGTTCTTC
-	TRBJ2-7	TRBV5-4	-	CASSSTGNYEQYF	TGTGCCAGCAGCTCTACAGGGAACTACGAGCAGTACTTC
-	TRBJ2-7	TRBV7-3	TRBD2	CASSDGGGASYEQYF	TGTGCCAGCAGCGACGGGGGGGGAGCCTCCTACGAGCAGTACTTC
-	TRBJ2-1	TRBV27	TRBD2	CASSQPGGRNEQFF	TGTGCCAGCAGTCAGCCGGGAGGAAGGAATGAGCAGTTCTTC
-	TRBJ1-4	TRBV7-2	-	CASRAPGRDEKLFF	TGTGCCAGCAGAGCCCCGGGGAGAGATGAAAAACTGTTTTTT
-	TRBJ2-3	TRBV2	-	CASNRASSTDTQYF	TGTGCCAGCAACCGAGCGTCTAGCACAGATACGCAGTATTTT
-	TRBJ2-5	TRBV6-1	TRBD2	CASSERGMGLAQETQYF	TGTGCCAGCAGTGAAAGGGGGATGGGACTAGCCCAAGAGACCCAGTACTTC
-	TRBJ2-5	TRBV12-5	TRBD1	CASGLSHPDRVFQETQYF	TGTGCTAGTGGTTTGTCACACCCAGACAGGGTCTTTCAAGAGACCCAGTACTTC
-	TRBJ2-1	TRBV19	-	CASSIAGRGFQGNEQFF	TGTGCCAGTAGTATAGCGGGCAGGGGTTTTCAGGGTAATGAGCAGTTCTTC
-	TRBJ2-1	TRBV6-6	-	CASRESVDNEQFF	TGTGCCAGCCGGGAGTCCGTTGACAATGAGCAGTTCTTC
once	TRBJ2-3	TRBV11-3	-	CASSRDWLDTQYF	TGTGCCAGCAGCCGAGACTGGTTAGATACGCAGTATTTT
-	TRBJ2-7	TRBV6-5	TRBD1	CASRPGQSYEQYF	TGTGCCAGCAGACCGGGACAGTCCTACGAGCAGTACTTC